A selection of T cell receptor beta chains follows, all from one sample in a study of blood T cell repertoires in COVID-19. Profiling relied on immunoSEQ multiplex PCR, and the TCRdb table lists in-frame clones only, not all of them. The data hold about 240,000 clones, with around 90% observed a single time. Sequences were obtained from PBMCs or T cells enriched from blood (not recorded which). The source of these receptors is a woman aged 25 to 39 with acute COVID-19. Both conserved end residues are part of each CDR3. D genes are given only for firm matches. Part of the rows lack a size; the others show once, few, many or a class for expanded clones.

CDR3 protein: CASSQRYSNQPQHF
CDR3 DNA: TGCGCCAGCAGCCAGAGGTATAGCAATCAGCCCCAGCATTTT
J gene: TRBJ1-5
D gene: -
V gene: TRBV4-1
clone size: -

CDR3 protein: CASSQDSAGGPGEQFF
CDR3 DNA: TGTGCCAGCAGCCAAGACTCGGCGGGGGGGCCGGGTGAGCAGTTCTTC
J gene: TRBJ2-1
D gene: TRBD2
V gene: TRBV3-1/TRBV3-2
clone size: -

CDR3 protein: CASSVGGVASSYEQYF
CDR3 DNA: TGTGCCAGCAGCGTTGGCGGGGTCGCAAGCTCCTACGAGCAGTACTTC
J gene: TRBJ2-7
D gene: -
V gene: TRBV5-5
clone size: -

CDR3 protein: CASSKRHTPSSYNEQFF
CDR3 DNA: TGTGCCAGCAGTAAGCGGCATACCCCTAGCTCCTACAATGAGCAGTTCTTC
J gene: TRBJ2-1
D gene: -
V gene: TRBV6-4
clone size: -

CDR3 protein: CASSLIGTQYF
CDR3 DNA: TGTGCCAGCAGTTTAATCGGTACGCAGTATTTT
J gene: TRBJ2-3
D gene: -
V gene: TRBV12-3/TRBV12-4
clone size: once

CDR3 protein: CASSLVSGGAENEQFF
CDR3 DNA: TGCGCCAGCAGCTTGGTTAGCGGGGGGGCCGAAAATGAGCAGTTCTTC
J gene: TRBJ2-1
D gene: TRBD2
V gene: TRBV5-1
clone size: -

CDR3 protein: CASSLHSPGQGEKLFF
CDR3 DNA: TGTGCCAGCAGCTTACATTCACCGGGACAGGGAGAAAAACTGTTTTTT
J gene: TRBJ1-4
D gene: TRBD1
V gene: TRBV4-2
clone size: -

CDR3 protein: CASVDLGGSRNTIYF
CDR3 DNA: TGTGCCAGCGTTGATCTTGGGGGCTCTAGAAACACCATATATTTT
J gene: TRBJ1-3
D gene: -
V gene: TRBV27
clone size: -

CDR3 protein: CASGLVSGGTSGELFF
CDR3 DNA: TGTGCTAGTGGTTTGGTGTCCGGGGGGACATCCGGGGAGCTGTTTTTT
J gene: TRBJ2-2
D gene: -
V gene: TRBV12-5
clone size: -

CDR3 protein: CASSPGTSGVNEQFF
CDR3 DNA: TGCGCCAGCAGCCCCGGGACTAGCGGGGTAAATGAGCAGTTCTTC
J gene: TRBJ2-1
D gene: TRBD2
V gene: TRBV4-1
clone size: -

CDR3 protein: CASSPFVETQYF
CDR3 DNA: TGTGCCAGCTCACCATTCGTAGAGACCCAGTACTTC
J gene: TRBJ2-5
D gene: -
V gene: TRBV18
clone size: -

CDR3 protein: CAGLGSGTGELFF
CDR3 DNA: TGTGCCGGTCTAGGATCGGGGACCGGGGAGCTGTTTTTT
J gene: TRBJ2-2
D gene: -
V gene: TRBV30
clone size: -

CDR3 protein: CASRKDNGNTEAFF
CDR3 DNA: TGTGCCAGCCGCAAGGACAACGGCAACACTGAAGCTTTCTTT
J gene: TRBJ1-1
D gene: -
V gene: TRBV6-5
clone size: -

CDR3 protein: CASSYSIEASGAQPYNEQFF
CDR3 DNA: TGTGCCAGCAGTTACTCGATAGAGGCTAGCGGGGCCCAACCCTACAATGAGCAGTTCTTC
J gene: TRBJ2-1
D gene: TRBD2
V gene: TRBV6-2/TRBV6-3
clone size: -

CDR3 protein: CASTGLAGAVDTQYF
CDR3 DNA: TGTGCCAGCACTGGACTAGCGGGGGCGGTAGATACGCAGTATTTT
J gene: TRBJ2-3
D gene: TRBD2
V gene: TRBV2
clone size: -

CDR3 protein: CASSEDRYQETQYF
CDR3 DNA: TGTGCCAGCAGTGAAGACAGGTACCAAGAGACCCAGTACTTC
J gene: TRBJ2-5
D gene: -
V gene: TRBV2
clone size: -

CDR3 protein: CASSQDIRGNYGYTF
CDR3 DNA: TGCGCCAGCAGCCAAGATATTAGGGGAAACTATGGCTACACCTTC
J gene: TRBJ1-2
D gene: -
V gene: TRBV4-3
clone size: -

CDR3 protein: CACRQSTNEKLFF
CDR3 DNA: TGTGCCTGCAGACAGTCAACTAATGAAAAACTGTTTTTT
J gene: TRBJ1-4
D gene: -
V gene: TRBV25-1
clone size: -

CDR3 protein: CASFGDDKYGYTF
CDR3 DNA: TGTGCCAGCTTCGGAGATGATAAATATGGCTACACCTTC
J gene: TRBJ1-2
D gene: -
V gene: TRBV27
clone size: -

CDR3 protein: CASSQGVGRNTGELFF
CDR3 DNA: TGTGCCAGCAGCCAAGGGGTGGGGCGAAACACCGGGGAGCTGTTTTTT
J gene: TRBJ2-2
D gene: -
V gene: TRBV3-1/TRBV3-2
clone size: -

CDR3 protein: CASSLGGAGNEKLFF
CDR3 DNA: TGTGCCAGCAGTTTAGGGGGGGCGGGAAATGAAAAACTGTTTTTT
J gene: TRBJ1-4
D gene: -
V gene: TRBV27
clone size: -

CDR3 protein: CASRPGQFSGNTIYF
CDR3 DNA: TGTGCCAGCAGGCCGGGACAGTTCTCTGGAAACACCATATATTTT
J gene: TRBJ1-3
D gene: TRBD1
V gene: TRBV11-2
clone size: once

CDR3 protein: CASSLPPSGSGNTIYF
CDR3 DNA: TGTGCCAGCAGCTTACCGCCCTCCGGCTCTGGAAACACCATATATTTT
J gene: TRBJ1-3
D gene: -
V gene: TRBV7-2
clone size: once

CDR3 protein: CASSHITGSYNSPLHF
CDR3 DNA: TGTGCCAGCAGCCACATTACAGGGTCCTATAATTCACCCCTCCACTTT
J gene: TRBJ1-6
D gene: -
V gene: TRBV5-4
clone size: -

CDR3 protein: CASSPAWAGDVSGPEAFF
CDR3 DNA: TGTGCCAGTAGTCCCGCTTGGGCAGGGGATGTATCTGGCCCTGAAGCTTTCTTT
J gene: TRBJ1-1
D gene: -
V gene: TRBV19
clone size: -